What follows are 32 T cell receptor beta chains derived from one specimen sequenced in a study of T cell responses to AZD1222 COVID-19 vaccine. Generated by immunoSEQ multiplex PCR, the TCRdb table keeps only in-frame clones and is missing some. The sample lists around 66,000 clones; roughly 87% were seen once. The specimen comprised peripheral blood, sampled on day 0 of AZD1222 vaccination. Every receptor here comes from an adult in good health.

The CDR3 spells CASSEGQGGLLSTQPQHF. CDR3 coding DNA: TGTGCCAGCAGTGAGGGACAGGGGGGGCTCCTGAGTACTCAGCCCCAGCATTTT. The chain uses TRBV6-1 and TRBJ1-5; 11 bases agree with TRBD1. With 3 bases clipped from V and 6 bases from J, the junction kept 13 bases outside the gene matches. The CDR3 is made up of 18 amino acids. Germline CDR1 and CDR2: MNHNS and SASEGT.

The rearrangement joins TRBV6-2 or TRBV6-3 to TRBJ1-6, with TRBD1 matching over 7 bases. V was pared by 5 bases and J by 4 bases, with 5 bases of the junction left unmatched. Germline lookup yields CDR1 MNHEY and CDR2 SVGEGT. The CDR3 extends over 15 amino acids. CDR3 sequence reads: CASSPLTGYNSPLHF. As DNA, the CDR3 is TGTGCCAGCAGTCCGCTGACAGGGTATAATTCACCCCTCCACTTT.

This chain links TRBV5-1 with TRBJ1-3; D is possibly TRBD1 (6 bases). Per germline, CDR1 SGHRS and CDR2 YFSETQ. The V gene lost 1 base and the J gene lost 4 bases, with 12 bases spanning the gap. The CDR3 extends over 15 amino acids. The CDR3 reads CASSLSGASGNTIYF. In nucleotides, the CDR3 is TGCGCCAGCAGCTTGTCAGGGGCCTCGGGAAACACCATATATTTT.

The V call is TRBV28, the J call TRBJ1-5; D remains ambiguous. The ends were cut back, 5 bases at V and 11 bases at J, with 13 bases in the middle. The CDR3 spans 12 residues. Germline loops: CDR1 MDHEN, CDR2 SYDVKM. The CDR3 reads CASSPRTTAQHF. CDR3 in DNA: TGTGCCAGCAGTCCACGAACCACAGCCCAGCATTTT.

CDR3 sequence reads: CATIEGQGPTGELFF. The CDR3 nucleotides are TGTGCCACCATTGAGGGACAGGGGCCCACCGGGGAGCTGTTTTTT. The chain has TRBV24-1 and TRBJ2-2, with 10 nucleotides matching TRBD1. The length of the CDR3 is 15 residues. V shed 8 bases and J 4 bases; nucleotides not matched to a gene: 6. The germline V gene has CDR1 KGHDR and CDR2 SFDVKD.

This chain connects TRBV18 to TRBJ1-6, with 7 bases fitting TRBD1. J was trimmed by 2 bases and V by 6 bases; bases with no gene match: 13. The CDR3 is made up of 18 amino acids. Germline V gene data show CDR1 as KGHSH and CDR2 as LQKENI. The CDR3 sequence: CASSHKGQKVAYNSPLHF. The CDR3 coding sequence is TGTGCCAGCTCGCACAAGGGACAGAAGGTCGCCTATAATTCACCCCTCCACTTT.

The J gene is TRBJ2-7, the V gene TRBV9, with 9 bases lining up with TRBD1. Trimming took 3 bases from V and 4 from J; bases not matched to a gene: 8. The CDR3 loop spans 15 amino acids. Germline CDR1 reads SGDLS; CDR2 reads YYNGEE. CDR3 bases: TGTGCCAGCAGCGCTTCCCAGACAGGGGGGTACGAGCAGTACTTC. It specifies CASSASQTGGYEQYF. Filled out from reference TRBV9 and TRBJ2-7, the complete variable domain reads DSGVTQTPKHLITATGQRVTLRCSPRSGDLSVYWYQQSLDQGLQFLIQYYNGEERAKGNILERFSAQQFPDLHSELNLSSLELGDSALYFCASSASQTGGYEQYFGPGTRLTVT.

The J gene is TRBJ2-7, the V gene TRBV5-6; D remains unclear. The germline V gene encodes CDR1 SGHDT and CDR2 YYEEEE. Trimming pared 0 bases from V and 6 bases from J, leaving 7 bases between. The CDR3 loop spans 12 amino acids. CDR3 coding DNA: TGTGCCAGCAGCTTGGTGAGAGGCGAGCAGTACTTC. The encoded protein is CASSLVRGEQYF.

The chain employs TRBV30 and TRBJ2-7, with TRBD1 matching over 11 bases. CDR1 GTSNPN and CDR2 SVGIG come from the germline V gene (reference sequence). With V trimmed by 3 bases and J by 3 bases, 7 bases remained unmatched. This CDR3 has 15 amino acids. The DNA for the CDR3 is TGTGCCTGGAGGAGGCGGGGGACAGGGGGCTACGAGCAGTACTTC. Amino acids: CAWRRRGTGGYEQYF.

This clone was seen only a few times. The V gene is TRBV3-1 (or the pseudogene TRBV3-2), the J gene TRBJ1-2; 8 nucleotides line up with TRBD1. The CDR3 is 18 residues long. V was pared by 7 bases and J by 4 bases, with 20 bases of the junction left unmatched. From germline, CDR1 is LGHDT and CDR2 YNNKEL (reference sequence). In DNA form, the CDR3 reads TGTGCCAGCACCAAGATGAAACCAGGGGGCGCTGGGACCTATGGCTACACCTTC. Its protein is CASTKMKPGGAGTYGYTF.

This sequence joins TRBV5-6 and TRBJ1-1, with no clear D. V shed 4 bases and J shed 3 bases, with 10 bases lying between them. Germline CDR1 reads SGHDT; CDR2 reads YYEEEE. The CDR3 contains 13 residues. The CDR3 is CASSTTVYTEAFF. The CDR3 nucleotides read TGTGCCAGCAGCACCACAGTTTACACTGAAGCTTTCTTT.

The chain links TRBV10-3 to TRBJ2-2, with D perhaps given as TRBD1 or TRBD2 (6 bases each). Germline CDR1 is ENHRY and CDR2 is SYGVKD. Deletions cut 0 bases from V and 4 bases from J, with 15 bases between. The CDR3 spans 17 residues. DNA of the CDR3: TGTGCCATCAGTGAGTCGGCCGGGGGCGACGGCACCGGGGAGCTGTTTTTT. It codes for CAISESAGGDGTGELFF.

V and J are TRBV7-9 and TRBJ1-5; weak D call: TRBD1 (5 bases). The V end lost 1 base, the J end lost 6 bases, and 10 bases lay between the germline ends. The CDR3 totals 14 residues. Germline CDR1 reads SEHNR; CDR2 reads FQNEAQ (reference sequence). The CDR3 DNA follows: TGTGCCAGCAGCTTAGACCAGGGTGGTCAGCCCCAGCATTTT. Translating gives CASSLDQGGQPQHF.

The gene calls are TRBV29-1 and TRBJ2-7, with 11 bases aligning to TRBD2. J was trimmed by 7 bases and V by 6 bases; bases with no gene match: 11. CDR3 length: 14 residues. Germline V gene data show CDR1 as SQVTM and CDR2 as ANQGSEA. As DNA, the CDR3 is TGCAGCGTCTTCATAGCGGGAGGGCCGCAAGAGCAGTACTTC. Amino acid sequence: CSVFIAGGPQEQYF.

This rearrangement joins TRBV4-2 to TRBJ2-1, with 7 bases aligning to TRBD1. Germline loops: CDR1 LGHNA, CDR2 YNFKEQ. Trimming cost V 2 bases and J 0 bases; bases outside gene matches: 7. This CDR3 contains 17 residues. In nucleotides, the CDR3 is TGTGCCAGCAGCCAACGGACAGGTTGGAGCTCCTACAATGAGCAGTTCTTC. The encoded protein is CASSQRTGWSSYNEQFF.

This chain connects TRBV28 to TRBJ1-3; the D gene is possibly TRBD1 (6 bases). Trimming left V 7 bases short and J 4 bases short, with 8 bases between. In germline, CDR1 is MDHEN, CDR2 SYDVKM. CDR3 length: 12 residues. In DNA, the CDR3 is TGTGCCAGCAAGGGGGACGGAAACACCATATATTTT. This encodes CASKGDGNTIYF.

This clone has only one observation. This sequence joins TRBV5-4 and TRBJ2-7; 16 nucleotides align to TRBD2. The CDR3 is 16 residues long. Losses at the gene ends were 4 bases for V and 6 bases for J; bases not matched to a gene: 7. Germline V gene data show CDR1 as SGHNT and CDR2 as YYREEE (reference sequence). For the CDR3, the DNA is TGTGCCAGCAGCGGGGGACTAGCGGGAGGGAGCGGCGAGCAGTACTTC. Its translation: CASSGGLAGGSGEQYF.

The gene calls are TRBV4-1 and TRBJ2-2; the match to TRBD1 covers 12 bases. V shed 6 bases, J shed 2 bases, and the junction held 10 bases outside the gene matches. The germline V gene encodes CDR1 MGHRA and CDR2 YSYEKL. This CDR3 comprises 18 residues. The CDR3 loop is CASRTTGTGGINTGELFF. The CDR3 region has the DNA TGCGCCAGCAGGACTACCGGGACAGGGGGCATTAACACCGGGGAGCTGTTTTTT.

This clone was seen only once. The V gene is TRBV5-4, the J gene TRBJ2-3, with TRBD2 identical over 10 bases. The CDR3 loop spans 16 amino acids. Germline V CDR1 and CDR2: SGHNT, YYREEE (reference sequence). V lost 4 bases to trimming and J lost 8 bases; unmatched junction nucleotides: 13. The CDR3 spells CASSLNGAGGGGTQYF. CDR3 in DNA: TGTGCCAGCAGCCTCAACGGAGCGGGAGGGGGGGGTACGCAGTATTTT.

V gene TRBV12-5 combines with J gene TRBJ2-1; perhaps TRBD1 as D (6 bases). From germline, CDR1 is LGHNT and CDR2 FRNRAP. Trimming left V 3 bases short and J 0 bases short, with 12 bases between. There are 16 residues in the CDR3. CDR3 sequence: CASGLRADSSYNEQFF. The CDR3 region has the DNA TGTGCTAGTGGTTTAAGGGCGGACAGCTCCTACAATGAGCAGTTCTTC.

The chain links TRBV5-8 to TRBJ2-1, with TRBD2 identical over 13 bases. CDR3 length: 16 residues. Germline V lookup: CDR1 SGHTS, CDR2 YDEGEE. Trimming at V came to 0 bases and at J to 8 bases, leaving 5 bases not matched to a gene. The CDR3 coding sequence is TGTGCCAGCAGCTTGGCCAGGACTAGCGGGAGTGATGAGCAGTTCTTC. Translation: CASSLARTSGSDEQFF.

The chain uses TRBV28 and TRBJ2-3; D may be TRBD2 (6 bases). Germline CDR1 reads MDHEN; CDR2 reads SYDVKM. The CDR3 has 15 amino acids. V dropped 3 bases and J dropped 1 base, with 11 bases sitting between them. The CDR3 region has the DNA TGTGCCAGCAGTTTGGGGACTGGACGCACAGATACGCAGTATTTT. It encodes CASSLGTGRTDTQYF.

Only one count was recorded for this clone. J is TRBJ1-5 and V is TRBV4-1; weak D call: TRBD1 (6 bases). The CDR3 is made up of 16 amino acids. Between the trimmed V and J ends, which lost 3 bases and 2 bases, there was a span of 14 bases. Germline V lookup: CDR1 MGHRA, CDR2 YSYEKL. CDR3 nucleotides: TGCGCCAGCAGCCATCCACAGGGTGTAGGCAATCAGCCCCAGCATTTT. As protein: CASSHPQGVGNQPQHF.

The J gene is TRBJ2-5, the V gene TRBV6-2 or TRBV6-3; 11 nucleotides line up with TRBD2. The V gene end was trimmed by 5 bases and the J gene end by 3 bases; junction bases not matched to a gene: 14. CDR1 and CDR2 (germline): MNHEY, SVGEGT. This CDR3 contains 18 residues. CDR3 coding DNA: TGTGCCAGCAGTAATTCTTTGCGACTAGCGGGATACAAAGAGACCCAGTACTTC. Amino acid sequence: CASSNSLRLAGYKETQYF.

The chain recombines TRBV29-1 with TRBJ1-1; no definite D call. Germline values: CDR1 SQVTM, CDR2 ANQGSEA. The CDR3 totals 13 residues. The DNA for the CDR3 is TGCAGGCGTATCAGGCGAGCGGGGACTGAAGCTTTCTTT. It yields the protein CRRIRRAGTEAFF.

This clone was seen once. The CDR3 loop is CASSQDLTRGVGTEAFF. CDR3 DNA sequence: TGTGCCAGCAGCCAAGATCTTACGCGGGGGGTGGGCACTGAAGCTTTCTTT. The chain employs TRBV3-1 (or the pseudogene TRBV3-2) and TRBJ1-1; D possibly corresponds to TRBD1 (5 bases). The CDR3 is made up of 17 amino acids. Trimming cost V 0 bases and J 4 bases, with 18 bases left between them. Germline V gene data show CDR1 as LGHDT and CDR2 as YNNKEL (reference sequence).

V gene TRBV7-3 combines with J gene TRBJ2-1; D is unresolved. The CDR3 has 14 residues. The germline gives CDR1 SGHTA, CDR2 FQGTGA. The V and J ends lost 5 bases and 4 bases respectively, with 12 bases between them. The CDR3 spells CASSPPGGYNEQFF. CDR3 coding DNA: TGTGCCAGCAGCCCCCCTGGCGGTTACAATGAGCAGTTCTTC.

The J gene is TRBJ1-6, the V gene TRBV19, with unresolved D. CDR1 is LNHDA, CDR2 SQIVND, per germline (reference sequence). The germline V and J ends were trimmed by 4 bases and 3 bases, with 10 bases remaining between them. This CDR3 has 15 amino acids. The CDR3 is CASSTMTNYNSPLHF. The CDR3 nucleotides are TGTGCCAGTAGTACAATGACAAACTATAATTCACCCCTCCACTTT.

The chain carries TRBV15 and TRBJ1-5; possibly TRBD1 for D (5 bases). The germline V gene encodes CDR1 LNHNV and CDR2 YYDKDF (reference sequence). CDR3 length: 16 amino acids. Trimming took 2 bases from V and 2 from J, leaving 13 bases between them. This CDR3 is CATSRFAGRGNQPQHF. In DNA form, the CDR3 reads TGTGCCACCAGCAGATTCGCAGGGAGGGGCAATCAGCCCCAGCATTTT.

The chain uses TRBV6-5 and TRBJ2-4; TRBD1 agrees at 9 bases. The CDR3 is 13 amino acids. CDR1 is MNHEY, CDR2 SVGAGI, per germline. Trimming cost V 6 bases and J 7 bases; bases outside gene matches: 4. DNA of the CDR3: TGTGCCAGCAGAACGACAGGGGGGAACATTCAGTACTTC. Its protein is CASRTTGGNIQYF.

The chain links TRBV5-4 to TRBJ1-2; no clear D gene. The CDR3 is made up of 14 amino acids. Germline CDR1 and CDR2: SGHNT and YYREEE (reference sequence). V was pared by 4 bases and J by 0 bases, with 10 bases between. Written as DNA, the CDR3 is TGTGCCAGCAGCACCGGGCCAACTAACTATGGCTACACCTTC. This codes for CASSTGPTNYGYTF.

The J gene is TRBJ2-3, the V gene TRBV6-5; D remains ambiguous. This CDR3 contains 16 residues. Germline values: CDR1 MNHEY, CDR2 SVGAGI. Trimming pared 0 bases from V and 2 bases from J, leaving 12 bases between. The CDR3 region has the DNA TGTGCCAGCAGTTACTCGGCCACCAATCCCACAGATACGCAGTATTTT. Its protein is CASSYSATNPTDTQYF.